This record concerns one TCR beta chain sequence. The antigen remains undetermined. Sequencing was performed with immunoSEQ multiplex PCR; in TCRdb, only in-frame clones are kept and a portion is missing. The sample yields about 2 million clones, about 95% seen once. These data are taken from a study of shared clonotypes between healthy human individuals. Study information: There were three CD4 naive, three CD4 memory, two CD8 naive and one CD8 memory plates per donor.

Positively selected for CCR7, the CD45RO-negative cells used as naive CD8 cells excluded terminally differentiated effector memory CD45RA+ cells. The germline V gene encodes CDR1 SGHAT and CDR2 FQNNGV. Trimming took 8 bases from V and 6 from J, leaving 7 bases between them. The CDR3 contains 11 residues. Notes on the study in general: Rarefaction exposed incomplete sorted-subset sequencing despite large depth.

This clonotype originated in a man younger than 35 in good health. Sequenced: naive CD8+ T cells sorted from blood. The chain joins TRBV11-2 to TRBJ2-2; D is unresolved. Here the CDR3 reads CASHQSGELFF. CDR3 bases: TGTGCCAGCCACCAGTCCGGGGAGCTGTTTTTT. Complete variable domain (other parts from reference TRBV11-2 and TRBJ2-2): EAGVAQSPRYKIIEKRQSVAFWCNPISGHATLYWYQQILGQGPKLLIQFQNNGVVDDSQLPKDRFSAERLKGVDSTLKIQPAKLEDSAVYLCASHQSGELFFGEGSRLTVL.